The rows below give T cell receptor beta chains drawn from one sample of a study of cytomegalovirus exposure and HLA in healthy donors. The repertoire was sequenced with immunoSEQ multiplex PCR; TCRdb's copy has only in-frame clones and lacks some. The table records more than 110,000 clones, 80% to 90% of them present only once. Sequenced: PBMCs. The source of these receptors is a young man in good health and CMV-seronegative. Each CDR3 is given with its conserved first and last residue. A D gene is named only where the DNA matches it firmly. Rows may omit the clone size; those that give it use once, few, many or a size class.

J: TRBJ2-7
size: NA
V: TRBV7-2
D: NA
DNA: TGTGCCAGCAGCTTAGCTGGACAGTATGACTACGAGCAGTACTTC
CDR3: CASSLAGQYDYEQYF

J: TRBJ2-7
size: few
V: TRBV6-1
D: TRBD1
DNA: TGTGCCAGCCGCATCCGGGACAGCACCTACGAGCAGTACTTC
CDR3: CASRIRDSTYEQYF

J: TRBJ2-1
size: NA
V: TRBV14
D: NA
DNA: TGTGCCAGCAGCCAAGTGGGGTCCGTGTTGCAGGGAGGTGAGCAGTTCTTC
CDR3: CASSQVGSVLQGGEQFF

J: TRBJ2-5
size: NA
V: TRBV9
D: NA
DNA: TGTGCCAGCAGCACGCTAGATCGAGAGACCCAGTACTTC
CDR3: CASSTLDRETQYF

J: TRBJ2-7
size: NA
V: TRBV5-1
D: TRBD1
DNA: TGCGCCAGCAGCTCCCAGGGGGCGAGGGGCGAGCAGTACTTC
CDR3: CASSSQGARGEQYF

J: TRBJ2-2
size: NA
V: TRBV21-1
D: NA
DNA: TGTGCCAGCAGCGACAACAGGGGACTCACCGGGGAGCTGTTTTTT
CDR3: CASSDNRGLTGELFF

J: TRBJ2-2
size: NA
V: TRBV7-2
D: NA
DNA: TGTGCCAGCAGCCCCGAGGCAGGGATTACCGGGGAGCTGTTTTTT
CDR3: CASSPEAGITGELFF

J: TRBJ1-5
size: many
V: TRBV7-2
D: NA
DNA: TGTGCCAGCAGCTTATCCGGCGGGCCCCAGCATTTT
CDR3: CASSLSGGPQHF

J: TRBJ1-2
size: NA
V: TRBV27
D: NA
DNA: TGTGCCAGCAGTTTATTAGGCGGCGGCTCTAACTATGGCTACACCTTC
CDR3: CASSLLGGGSNYGYTF

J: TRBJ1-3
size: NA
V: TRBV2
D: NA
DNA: TGTGCCAGCACCACAGACGAATCTGGAAACACCATATATTTT
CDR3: CASTTDESGNTIYF

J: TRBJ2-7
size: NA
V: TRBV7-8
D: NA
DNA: TGTGCCAGCAGCCGACTAGTAAGCTACGAGCAGTACTTC
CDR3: CASSRLVSYEQYF

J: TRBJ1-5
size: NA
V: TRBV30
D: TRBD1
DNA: TGTGCCTGGAGTGCAGCCTTCAAAGCGGGACAGGGGGTAAGTCAGCCCCAGCATTTT
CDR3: CAWSAAFKAGQGVSQPQHF

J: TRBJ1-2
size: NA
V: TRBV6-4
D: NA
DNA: TGTGCCAGCAGTGAGACAGTGGCTAACTATGGCTACACCTTC
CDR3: CASSETVANYGYTF

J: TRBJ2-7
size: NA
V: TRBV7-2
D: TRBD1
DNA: TGTGCCAGCAGCTCGAGGACAGGGTTAACCTACGAGCAGTACTTC
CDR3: CASSSRTGLTYEQYF

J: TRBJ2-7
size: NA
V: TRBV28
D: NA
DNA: TGTGCCAGCTGGGACTCAACCTACGAGCAGTACTTC
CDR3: CASWDSTYEQYF

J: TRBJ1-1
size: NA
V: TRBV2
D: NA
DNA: TGTGCCAGCACCCAACCCTCGGCAGGGGTGGGTACTGAAGCTTTCTTT
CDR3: CASTQPSAGVGTEAFF

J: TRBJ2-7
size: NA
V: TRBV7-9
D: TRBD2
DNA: TGTGCCAGCAGCTTAATGAACCTGCTAGCGGGAGACGAGCAGTACTTC
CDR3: CASSLMNLLAGDEQYF

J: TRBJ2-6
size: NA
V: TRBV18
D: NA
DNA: TGTGCCAGCTCACCACTAAAGGGGCGTGGGGCCAACGTCCTGACTTTC
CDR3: CASSPLKGRGANVLTF

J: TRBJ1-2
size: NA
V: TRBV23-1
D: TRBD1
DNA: TGCGCCAGCAGTCAAAATCCGGGAGTACAGGGGAATGGCTACACCTTC
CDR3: CASSQNPGVQGNGYTF

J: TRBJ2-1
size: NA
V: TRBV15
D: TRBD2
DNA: TGTGCCACCAGCAGACTAGAAGGACTAGCGGGATATGAGCAGTTCTTC
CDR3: CATSRLEGLAGYEQFF

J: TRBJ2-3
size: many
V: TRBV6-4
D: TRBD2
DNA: TGTGCCAGCAGTGAGGATAGCGGGGCAGCAGATACGCAGTATTTT
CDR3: CASSEDSGAADTQYF

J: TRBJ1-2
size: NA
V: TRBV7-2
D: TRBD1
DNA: TGTGCCAGCAGTCCTGACAGGGGGCGTAGTGGCTACACCTTC
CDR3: CASSPDRGRSGYTF

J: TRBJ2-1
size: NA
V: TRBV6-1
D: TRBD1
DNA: TGTGCCAGCAAACAGGGGACTGAGCAGTTCTTC
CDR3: CASKQGTEQFF

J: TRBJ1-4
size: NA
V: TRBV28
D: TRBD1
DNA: TGTGCCAGCAGGGGGACAGGTCTTAATCTTGAAAAACTGTTTTTT
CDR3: CASRGTGLNLEKLFF

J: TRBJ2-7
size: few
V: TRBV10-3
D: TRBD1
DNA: TGTGCCATCACCGAAGGGACAGGGGGCTGGTACGAGCAGTACTTC
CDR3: CAITEGTGGWYEQYF

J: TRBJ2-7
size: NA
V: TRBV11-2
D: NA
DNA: TGTGCCAGCAGCTCGCCTTTCGGACTCCTGAGCTCCTACGAGCAGTACTTC
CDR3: CASSSPFGLLSSYEQYF

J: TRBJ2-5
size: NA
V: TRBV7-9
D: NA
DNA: TGTGCCAGCAGGCGGAGGGGCCCCCAGGAGACCCAGTACTTC
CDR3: CASRRRGPQETQYF

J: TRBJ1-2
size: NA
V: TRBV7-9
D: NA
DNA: TGTGCCAGCAGCTTAGGGGGAGTTTATGGCTACACCTTC
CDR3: CASSLGGVYGYTF

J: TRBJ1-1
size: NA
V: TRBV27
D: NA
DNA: TGTGCCAGCAGTCCAGCGGGCCTTCGTATTGAAGCTTTCTTT
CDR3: CASSPAGLRIEAFF

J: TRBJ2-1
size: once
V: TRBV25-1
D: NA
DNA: TGTGCCAGCAGTCTAGACTCCTACAATGAGCAGTTCTTC
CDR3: CASSLDSYNEQFF

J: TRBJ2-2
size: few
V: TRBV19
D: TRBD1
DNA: TGTGCCAGTAGTATCCGGACAGGGCCCGGGGAGCTGTTTTTT
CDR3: CASSIRTGPGELFF

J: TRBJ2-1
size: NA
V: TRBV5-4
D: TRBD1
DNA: TGTGCCAGCAGCGGACAGGGCAATGAGCAGTTCTTC
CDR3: CASSGQGNEQFF

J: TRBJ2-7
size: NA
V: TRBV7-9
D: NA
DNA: TGTGCCAGCAGCTTACTTAGCGAGCAGTACTTC
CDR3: CASSLLSEQYF

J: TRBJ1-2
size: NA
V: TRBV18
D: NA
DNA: TGTGCCAGCTCACCAATGGCCAGAGGTGAGGATGGCTACACCTTC
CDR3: CASSPMARGEDGYTF

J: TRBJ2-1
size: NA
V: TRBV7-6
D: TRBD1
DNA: TGTGCCAGCAGCTTACGGGACAGGGCCCCTTGGGCCTACAATGAGCAGTTCTTC
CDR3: CASSLRDRAPWAYNEQFF

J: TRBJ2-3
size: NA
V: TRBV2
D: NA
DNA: TGTGCCAGCAGGATGACAGTCGCGGGGACAGATACGCAGTATTTT
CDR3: CASRMTVAGTDTQYF

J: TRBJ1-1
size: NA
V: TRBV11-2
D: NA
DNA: TGTGCCAGCAGCTTAAGAGTCGTGAGCACTGAAGCTTTCTTT
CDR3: CASSLRVVSTEAFF

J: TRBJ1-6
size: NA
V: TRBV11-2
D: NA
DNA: TGTGCCAGCAGCCCGGGAGACAGTTCTACCGCCTATAATTCACCCCTCCACTTT
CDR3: CASSPGDSSTAYNSPLHF

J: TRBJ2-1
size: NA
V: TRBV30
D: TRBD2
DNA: TGTGCCTGGAAGGGGCTAGCGGAGCACTCCTACAATGAGCAGTTCTTC
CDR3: CAWKGLAEHSYNEQFF

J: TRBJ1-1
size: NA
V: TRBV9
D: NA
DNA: TGTGCCAGCAGCTCACAGGGAGGGAAGACGGTCTTT
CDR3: CASSSQGGKTVF

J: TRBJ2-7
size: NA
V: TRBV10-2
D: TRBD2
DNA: TGCGCCAGCAGTGATGGAGGTTGGACTAGCGGGTCTAGCTCCTACGAGCAGTACTTC
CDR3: CASSDGGWTSGSSSYEQYF

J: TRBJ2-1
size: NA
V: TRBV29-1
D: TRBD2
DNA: TGCAGCGCCAGCGGACTAGCGGGAGTGAAGGAGCAGTTCTTC
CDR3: CSASGLAGVKEQFF

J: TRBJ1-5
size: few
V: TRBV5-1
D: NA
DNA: TGCGCCAGCAGCTTGACAGGCAGCTATAGCAATCAGCCCCAGCATTTT
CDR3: CASSLTGSYSNQPQHF

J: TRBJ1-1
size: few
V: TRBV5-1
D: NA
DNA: TGCGCCAGCAGCTTAGCAGGGGTAGAAACTGAAGCTTTCTTT
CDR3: CASSLAGVETEAFF

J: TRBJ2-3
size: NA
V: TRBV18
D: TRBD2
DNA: TGTGCCAGCTCGTCGGGAGGGCGAGATACGCAGTATTTT
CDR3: CASSSGGRDTQYF

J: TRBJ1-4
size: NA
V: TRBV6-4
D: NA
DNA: TGTGCCATACAGGGAACTCGAGCTAATGAAAAACTGTTTTTT
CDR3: CAIQGTRANEKLFF

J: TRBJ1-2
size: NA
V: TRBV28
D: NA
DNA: TGTGCCAGCAGCTCCTCTGGTGGGGGGGCGACTGGCTACACCTTC
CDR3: CASSSSGGGATGYTF

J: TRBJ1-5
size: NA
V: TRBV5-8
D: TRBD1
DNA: TGTGCCAGCAGTTCTTACAGGGGGCCATCGCCCCAGCATTTT
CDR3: CASSSYRGPSPQHF

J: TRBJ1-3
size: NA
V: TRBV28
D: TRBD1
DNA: TGTGCCAGCAGGCCGGGACAGGGGAACACCATATATTTT
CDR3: CASRPGQGNTIYF

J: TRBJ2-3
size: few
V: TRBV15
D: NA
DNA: TGTGCCACCAAGCTGTTAGCCAGCACAGATACGCAGTATTTT
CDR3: CATKLLASTDTQYF

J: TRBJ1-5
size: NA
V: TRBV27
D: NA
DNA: TGTGCCAGCAGTCCCGACAGGTCAGGCAATCAGCCCCAGCATTTT
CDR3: CASSPDRSGNQPQHF